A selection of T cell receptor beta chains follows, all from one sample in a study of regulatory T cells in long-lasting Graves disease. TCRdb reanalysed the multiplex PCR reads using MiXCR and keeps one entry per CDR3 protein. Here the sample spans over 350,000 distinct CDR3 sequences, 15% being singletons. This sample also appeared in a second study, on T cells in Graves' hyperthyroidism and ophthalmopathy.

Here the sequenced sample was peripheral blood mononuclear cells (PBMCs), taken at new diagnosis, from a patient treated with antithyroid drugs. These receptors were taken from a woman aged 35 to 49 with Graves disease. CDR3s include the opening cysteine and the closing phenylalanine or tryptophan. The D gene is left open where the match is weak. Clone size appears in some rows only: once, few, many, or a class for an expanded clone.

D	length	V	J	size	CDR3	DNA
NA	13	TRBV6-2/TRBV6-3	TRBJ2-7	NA	CASSEYRAYEQYF	TGTGCCAGCAGTGAGTACAGGGCTTACGAGCAGTACTTC
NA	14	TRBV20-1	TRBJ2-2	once	CSATGALNTGELSF	TGCAGTGCTACAGGGGCCCTGAACACCGGGGAGCTGTCTTTT
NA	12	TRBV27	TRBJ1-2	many	CASSLSGYGYTF	TGTGCCAGCAGCTTATCCGGGTACGGCTACACCTTC
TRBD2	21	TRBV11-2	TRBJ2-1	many	CASSPDRLAGLLSSSYNEQFF	TGTGCCAGCAGCCCCGATCGACTAGCGGGCTTGCTTTCGAGCTCCTACAATGAGCAGTTCTTC
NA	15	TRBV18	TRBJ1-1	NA	CASSPRGDFDTEAFF	TGTGCCAGCTCACCAAGAGGAGATTTTGATACTGAAGCTTTCTTT
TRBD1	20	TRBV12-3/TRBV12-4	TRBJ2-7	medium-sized	CASSPTATTPQTGKRNEQYF	TGTGCCAGCAGCCCAACCGCAACGACCCCCCAGACAGGGAAAAGAAACGAGCAGTACTTC
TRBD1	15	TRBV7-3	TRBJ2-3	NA	CASSWTGGLTDTQYF	TGTGCCAGCAGCTGGACAGGGGGACTCACAGATACGCAGTATTTT
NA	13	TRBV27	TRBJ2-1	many	CASRREVHNEQFF	TGTGCCAGCAGGAGGGAGGTGCACAATGAGCAGTTCTTC
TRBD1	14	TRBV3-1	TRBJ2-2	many	CASGAGGNTGELFF	TGTGCCAGCGGGGCAGGGGGAAACACCGGGGAGCTGTTTTTT
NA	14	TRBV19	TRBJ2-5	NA	CASSLEGPQETQYF	TGTGCCAGTAGTTTGGAGGGCCCTCAAGAGACCCAGTACTTC
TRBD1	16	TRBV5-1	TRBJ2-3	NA	CASSFAGGPLTDTQYF	TGCGCCAGCAGCTTCGCAGGGGGCCCCCTCACAGATACGCAGTATTTT
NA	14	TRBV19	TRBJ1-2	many	CASSIGQPLYGYTF	TGTGCCAGTAGTATAGGACAGCCACTCTATGGCTACACCTTC
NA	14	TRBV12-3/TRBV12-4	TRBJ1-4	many	CASSPGFRNEKLFF	TGTGCCAGCAGTCCCGGGTTCCGTAATGAAAAACTGTTTTTT
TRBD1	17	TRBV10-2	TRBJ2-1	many	CASRPDRGGKSYNEQFF	TGCGCCAGCAGACCCGACAGGGGGGGAAAGTCCTACAATGAGCAGTTCTTC
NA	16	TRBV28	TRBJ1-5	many	CASIGMGGGGNQPQHF	TGTGCCAGCATCGGCATGGGGGGAGGGGGCAATCAGCCCCAGCATTTT
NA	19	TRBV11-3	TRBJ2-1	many	CASSFKSARDGEFRDEQFF	TGTGCCAGCAGCTTTAAGTCTGCCCGAGACGGTGAATTCCGGGATGAGCAGTTCTTC
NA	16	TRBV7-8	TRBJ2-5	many	CASSKEAGPNGETQYF	TGTGCCAGCAGCAAAGAAGCCGGGCCCAATGGGGAGACCCAGTACTTC
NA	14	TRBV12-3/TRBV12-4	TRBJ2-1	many	CASSYHPSYNEQFF	TGTGCCAGCAGTTACCACCCTAGCTACAATGAGCAGTTCTTC
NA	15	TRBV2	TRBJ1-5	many	CASSYGRESNQPQHF	TGTGCCAGCAGCTATGGACGGGAGAGCAATCAGCCCCAGCATTTT
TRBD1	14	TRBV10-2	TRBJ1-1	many	CASTNSKGGDGPFF	TGCGCCAGCACCAACTCAAAAGGGGGCGATGGACCTTTCTTT
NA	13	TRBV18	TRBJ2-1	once	CASSTEIADEQFF	TGTGCCAGCTCAACCGAAATAGCCGATGAGCAGTTCTTC